The clone carrying this TCR beta chain was found once. This may be a read error: a much more frequent sequence differs by one nucleotide. Co-extraction of both nucleic acids (RNA and DNA) used roughly 20-33 mg of unsorted bulk tissue. Every patient in the cohort had a primary liver carcinoma. That carcinoma was treated by surgical resection. This entry is derived from a study of tumor-infiltrating lymphocytes in primary liver carcinoma. With about 470 ng total RNA as template and a constant-region primer, TCR beta cDNA was made. Three-round nested multiplex PCR performed with slightly modified ARM-PCR produced the TCR beta libraries. In TCRdb, the multiplex PCR reads were re-called with MiXCR into one record per CDR3 protein. The table records some 110,000 distinct CDR3 sequences, approximately 64% of them present only once. Source material: liver tumor tissue from sampling region 3. Subset reported: tumor region T3, left-lateral pole. The origin of this receptor is an older woman with primary liver carcinoma and hepatitis B virus infection.

CDR3 protein: CAGSHSASTDTQYF. The DNA for the CDR3 is TGTGCCGGCAGCCACTCGGCATCCACAGATACGCAGTATTTT. The chain uses TRBV7-9 and TRBJ2-3; D is ambiguous. Germline CDR1 reads SEHNR; CDR2 reads FQNEAQ (reference sequence). This CDR3 comprises 14 residues.